The source of this T cell receptor (beta chain) is a study of identical twins. The CDR3 runs 18 residues. Trimming left V 2 bases short and J 0 bases short, with 17 bases between. Via MiXCR, TCRdb re-called the 5' RACE reads, giving one row per CDR3 protein. Among approximately 550,000 distinct CDR3 sequences listed, about a fifth were seen once. Findings of the study overall: Low generation-probability sequences were in excess among twin-shared out-of-frame alpha sequences. With abundant cord blood beta clonotypes, insertions were fewer; memory repertoires showed no such pattern. Out-of-frame TCR alpha sharing in monozygotic twins exceeded recombination model predictions.

This clonotype has only a few counts. Its cognate antigen is unknown. Separately, the same data were catalogued under a study of yellow fever vaccine responses in identical twins. That source reports: A vaccine T cell response that seemed partly convergent and partly personalized was reported in twins.

The receptor's source is a woman younger than 30 in good health. The chain is built from TRBV12-3 or TRBV12-4 and TRBJ1-5; D perhaps matches TRBD1 (6 bases). Material for sequencing was CD4+ T cells sorted from blood. The CDR3 protein is CASSLKGGPASSNQPQHF. The CDR3 DNA reads TGTGCCAGCAGTTTAAAGGGGGGACCCGCGAGTAGCAATCAGCCCCAGCATTTT.